The clone carrying this TCR beta chain was recorded a few times. Antigen unknown. MiXCR, applied by TCRdb to the RT-PCR reads, yields one record per CDR3 protein. The repertoire holds about 800,000 distinct CDR3 sequences, 20% to 25% seen once, with 10% to 13% in the top ten. The record originates from a study of response to subunit inactivated influenza vaccine. General study findings and limits: With each seasonal influenza vaccination, the authors suggested, few new T cells are recruited.

Trimming removed 3 bases at V and 5 bases at J, with 11 bases between. Germline loops: CDR1 ENHRY, CDR2 SYGVKD. The CDR3 is 15 residues long. This receptor was obtained from a man aged 45-60 years who received an inactivated influenza vaccine. This material consisted of PBMCs from blood, taken more than 4 days after vaccination. V usage is TRBV10-3 and J usage is TRBJ1-6; no clear D. CDR3 coding DNA: TGTGCCATCAGTGATCCCCACGGGAATAATTCACCCCTCCACTTT. It specifies CAISDPHGNNSPLHF.